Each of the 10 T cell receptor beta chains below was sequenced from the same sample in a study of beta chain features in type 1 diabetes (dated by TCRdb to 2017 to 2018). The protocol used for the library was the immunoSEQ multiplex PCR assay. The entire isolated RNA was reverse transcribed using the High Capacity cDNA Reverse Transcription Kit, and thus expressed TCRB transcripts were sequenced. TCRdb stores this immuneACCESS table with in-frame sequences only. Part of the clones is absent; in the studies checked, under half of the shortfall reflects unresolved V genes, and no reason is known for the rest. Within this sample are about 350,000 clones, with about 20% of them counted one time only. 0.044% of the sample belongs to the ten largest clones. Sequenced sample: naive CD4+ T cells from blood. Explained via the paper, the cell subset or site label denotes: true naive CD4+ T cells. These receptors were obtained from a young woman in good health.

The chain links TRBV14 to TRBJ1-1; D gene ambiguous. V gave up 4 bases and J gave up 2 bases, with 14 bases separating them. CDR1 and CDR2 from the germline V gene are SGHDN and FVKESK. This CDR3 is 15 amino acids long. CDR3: CASSPLGGYNTEAFF. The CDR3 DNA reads TGTGCCAGCAGCCCCCTGGGCGGGTACAACACTGAAGCTTTCTTT. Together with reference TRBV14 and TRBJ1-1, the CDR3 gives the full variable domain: EAGVTQFPSHSVIEKGQTVTLRCDPISGHDNLYWYRRVMGKEIKFLLHFVKESKQDESGMPNNRFLAERTGGTYSTLKVQPAELEDSGVYFCASSPLGGYNTEAFFGQGTRLTVV.

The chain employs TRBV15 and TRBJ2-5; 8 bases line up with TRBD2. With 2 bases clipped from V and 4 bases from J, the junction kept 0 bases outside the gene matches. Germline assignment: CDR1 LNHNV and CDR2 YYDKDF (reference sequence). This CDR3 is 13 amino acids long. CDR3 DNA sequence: TGTGCCACCAGCAGACTAGCGGGAGAGACCCAGTACTTC. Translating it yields CATSRLAGETQYF.

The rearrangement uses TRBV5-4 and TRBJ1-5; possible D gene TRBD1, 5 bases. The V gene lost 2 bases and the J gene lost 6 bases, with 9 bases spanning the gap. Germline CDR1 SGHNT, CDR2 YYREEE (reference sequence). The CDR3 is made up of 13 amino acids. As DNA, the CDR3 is TGTGCCAGCAGCTTAGGGGAAAGTCAGCCCCAGCATTTT. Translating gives CASSLGESQPQHF.

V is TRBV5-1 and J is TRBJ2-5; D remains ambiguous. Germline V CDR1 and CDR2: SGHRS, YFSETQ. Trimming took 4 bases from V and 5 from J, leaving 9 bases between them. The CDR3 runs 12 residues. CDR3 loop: CASSPSRETQYF. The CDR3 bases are TGCGCCAGCAGCCCGTCACGGGAGACCCAGTACTTC.

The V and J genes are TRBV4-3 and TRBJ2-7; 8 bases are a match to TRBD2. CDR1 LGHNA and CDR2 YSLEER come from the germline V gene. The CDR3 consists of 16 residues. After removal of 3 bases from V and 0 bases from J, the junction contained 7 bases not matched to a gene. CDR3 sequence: CASSQIGGASSYEQYF. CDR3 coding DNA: TGCGCCAGCAGCCAGATCGGGGGGGCGAGCTCCTACGAGCAGTACTTC.

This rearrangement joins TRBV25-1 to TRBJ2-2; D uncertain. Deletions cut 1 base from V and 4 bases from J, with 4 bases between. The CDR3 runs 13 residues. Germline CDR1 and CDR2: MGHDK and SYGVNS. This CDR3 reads CASSEWSTGELFF. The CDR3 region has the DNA TGTGCCAGCAGTGAATGGAGCACCGGGGAGCTGTTTTTT.

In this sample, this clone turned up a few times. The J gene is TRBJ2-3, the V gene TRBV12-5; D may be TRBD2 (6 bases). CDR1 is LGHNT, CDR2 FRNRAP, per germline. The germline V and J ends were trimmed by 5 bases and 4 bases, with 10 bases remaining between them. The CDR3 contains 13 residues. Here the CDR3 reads CASGDRDSDTQYF. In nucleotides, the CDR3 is TGTGCTAGTGGTGACCGGGACTCAGATACGCAGTATTTT.

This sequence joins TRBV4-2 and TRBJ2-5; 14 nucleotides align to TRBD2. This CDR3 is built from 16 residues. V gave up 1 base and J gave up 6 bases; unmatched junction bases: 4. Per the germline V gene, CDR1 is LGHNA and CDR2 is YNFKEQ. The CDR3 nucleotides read TGTGCCAGCAGCCAAGGGGGACTAGCGGGGGAAAAGACCCAGTACTTC. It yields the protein CASSQGGLAGEKTQYF.

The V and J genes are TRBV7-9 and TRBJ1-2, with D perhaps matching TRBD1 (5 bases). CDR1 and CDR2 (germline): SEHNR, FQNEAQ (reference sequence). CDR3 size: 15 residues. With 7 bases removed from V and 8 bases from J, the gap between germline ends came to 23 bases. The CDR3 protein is CASTLPAGGAVGYTF. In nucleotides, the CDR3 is TGTGCCAGCACCCTACCAGCGGGGGGTGCAGTGGGCTACACCTTC. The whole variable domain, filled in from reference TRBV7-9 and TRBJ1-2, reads DTGVSQNPRHKITKRGQNVTFRCDPISEHNRLYWYRQTLGQGPEFLTYFQNEAQLEKSRLLSDRFSAERPKGSFSTLEIQRTEQGDSAMYLCASTLPAGGAVGYTFGSGTRLTVV.

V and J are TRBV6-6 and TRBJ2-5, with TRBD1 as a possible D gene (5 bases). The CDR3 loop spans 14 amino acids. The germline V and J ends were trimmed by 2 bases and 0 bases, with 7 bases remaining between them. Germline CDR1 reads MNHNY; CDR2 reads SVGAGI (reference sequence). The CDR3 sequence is CASSYDSYQETQYF. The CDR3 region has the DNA TGTGCCAGCAGTTACGACAGCTACCAAGAGACCCAGTACTTC.